The 7 T cell receptor beta chains presented below share a single source sample, sequenced in a study of cytomegalovirus exposure and HLA in healthy donors. The primer mix had 60 Vbeta and 13 Jbeta primers. TCRdb keeps only in-frame clones here, not all; method: immunoSEQ multiplex PCR. In the table there are roughly 200,000 clones, 83% of which are singletons. Input material: PBMCs. Every receptor here comes from a man in his forties or fifties in good health and CMV-seronegative.

The V call is TRBV5-1, the J call TRBJ2-4; the D is unclear. Trimming removed 0 bases at V and 3 bases at J, with 13 bases between. The CDR3 contains 16 residues. Germline V CDR1 and CDR2: SGHRS, YFSETQ. CDR3 residues: CASSLDRLHYKNIQYF. CDR3 nucleotides: TGCGCCAGCAGCTTGGACCGTTTACATTACAAAAACATTCAGTACTTC.

The chain couples TRBV7-3 to TRBJ1-1; possible D gene TRBD1, 5 bases. The CDR3 is 13 amino acids. The germline gives CDR1 SGHTA, CDR2 FQGTGA. V dropped 2 bases and J dropped 7 bases, with 11 bases sitting between them. CDR3 DNA: TGTGCCAGCAGCTTATGGGAAGGGGTTGAAGCTTTCTTT. It is translated as CASSLWEGVEAFF.

V gene TRBV28 combines with J gene TRBJ1-2; TRBD1 matches 8 bases. CDR3 length: 13 amino acids. The junction had 5 bases not matched to a gene; V was cut back by 5 bases and J by 6 bases. CDR1 and CDR2 (germline): MDHEN, SYDVKM. As DNA, the CDR3 is TGTGCCAGCAGTGGACAGGGTAGGGATGGCTACACCTTC. It yields the protein CASSGQGRDGYTF.

This clone was seen just once. This chain uses TRBV7-9 with TRBJ2-5; 8 bases are shared with TRBD2. CDR3 size: 14 residues. CDR1 is SEHNR, CDR2 FQNEAQ, per germline (reference sequence). Trimming cost V 3 bases and J 1 base; bases outside gene matches: 1. CDR3 residues: CASSLTSVQETQYF. CDR3 nucleotide sequence: TGTGCCAGCAGCTTGACTAGCGTCCAAGAGACCCAGTACTTC.

This chain connects TRBV6-5 to TRBJ1-2; 9 bases match TRBD1. After removal of 6 bases from V and 5 bases from J, the junction contained 7 bases not matched to a gene. CDR3 size: 14 residues. Per germline, CDR1 MNHEY and CDR2 SVGAGI. Written as DNA, the CDR3 is TGTGCCAGCAGGACGGGGACAGGGAGGTATGGCTACACCTTC. Translated, it gives CASRTGTGRYGYTF.

CDR3 residues: CASTHYGHNEQFF. CDR3 nucleotide sequence: TGTGCCAGCACCCACTATGGCCACAATGAGCAGTTCTTC. This chain joins TRBV6-6 and TRBJ2-1; D is unclear. Germline lookup yields CDR1 MNHNY and CDR2 SVGAGI (reference sequence). The V gene lost 7 bases and the J gene lost 5 bases, with 12 bases spanning the gap. The CDR3 has 13 amino acids.

The chain recombines TRBV7-2 with TRBJ2-3, with a weak D call TRBD2 (5 bases). The CDR3 runs 15 residues. Germline values: CDR1 SGHTA, CDR2 FQGNSA. V was cut by 2 bases and J by 3 bases, with 12 bases left in between. The CDR3 bases are TGTGCCAGCAGCTTAACCGGGGTGGGGACAGATACGCAGTATTTT. Its translation is CASSLTGVGTDTQYF.